A selection of T cell receptor beta chains follows, all from one sample in a study of vaccination effects on CD4 cells after COVID-19. These receptors' antigens are unknown. Only in-frame clones appear in the TCRdb table, and some are missing; sequencing was by immunoSEQ multiplex PCR. This table has 20,000 or so clones, more than 70% appearing once. The input for sequencing was CD4+ T cells from PBMCs cultured with HCoV-229E spike peptides, taken after COVID-19 vaccination. All receptors derive from a human donor who received a COVID-19 vaccine. CDR3s include the opening cysteine and the closing phenylalanine or tryptophan. Each record gives: clone size, D gene, V gene, J gene, CDR3 DNA, CDR3 protein. D genes are given only for firm matches. Clone sizes are given selectively: once, few, many, or a class where the clone is expanded.

NA	NA	TRBV15	TRBJ2-7	TGTGCCACCAGCAGAGATAGAGGTCGCGAGCAGTACTTC	CATSRDRGREQYF
NA	NA	TRBV20-1	TRBJ2-7	TGCAGTGCTAGTAGGTCGGGCAGGTGGGGCGACGAGCAGTACTTC	CSASRSGRWGDEQYF
NA	NA	TRBV11-2	TRBJ2-1	TGTGCCAGCAGCCCAAGGGAGGCCGACAATGAGCAGTTCTTC	CASSPREADNEQFF
NA	TRBD2	TRBV7-2	TRBJ2-5	TGTGCCAGCAGCTTAGCTAGCGGGAGTGGGGAGACCCAGTACTTC	CASSLASGSGETQYF
NA	NA	TRBV10-3	TRBJ1-5	TGTGCCATCACTGGCGACAGGTTCAATCAGCCCCAGCATTTT	CAITGDRFNQPQHF
NA	NA	TRBV7-6	TRBJ2-1	TGTGCCAGCAGCTTAAGACAGATCATGTATTTCGATGAGCAGTTCTTC	CASSLRQIMYFDEQFF
NA	TRBD2	TRBV7-6	TRBJ2-5	TGTGCCAGCAGCTCCCAGGCAGCGGGGGAGTACATGGAGACCCAGTACTTC	CASSSQAAGEYMETQYF
few	TRBD1	TRBV4-1	TRBJ1-5	TGCGCCAGCAGTCGTATCGCGGGACAGAGCAATCAGCCCCAGCATTTT	CASSRIAGQSNQPQHF
NA	NA	TRBV28	TRBJ2-7	TGTGCCAGCTTGACAGACCCCTACGAGCAGTACTTC	CASLTDPYEQYF
NA	NA	TRBV27	TRBJ2-5	TGTGAGTGGCCCGGCAGACAAGAGACCCAGTACTTC	CEWPGRQETQYF
NA	NA	TRBV5-4	TRBJ2-3	TGTGCCAGCAGCTCGGGTGGACGGGGACGGGGAGATACGCAGTATTTT	CASSSGGRGRGDTQYF
NA	NA	TRBV6-1	TRBJ2-1	TGTGCCAGCAGTGAACGACACGGGGTCAATGAGCAGTTCTTC	CASSERHGVNEQFF
NA	NA	TRBV30	TRBJ2-5	TGTGCCTGGAGTGTACAGCCAGGGGAAGAGACCCAGTACTTC	CAWSVQPGEETQYF
NA	NA	TRBV6-6	TRBJ2-2	TGTGCCAGCAGTGTCACTGGCACCGGGGAGCTGTTTTTT	CASSVTGTGELFF
NA	NA	TRBV6-5	TRBJ1-1	TGTGCCAGCAGTCCCAGGGGAGCCACTGAAGCTTTCTTT	CASSPRGATEAFF
NA	TRBD1	TRBV5-1	TRBJ1-3	TGCGCCAGCAGCAAGACAGGGTCTGGAAACACCATATATTTT	CASSKTGSGNTIYF
NA	TRBD1	TRBV5-1	TRBJ1-2	TGCGCCAGCAGCTTGTCAGGGGGCGATAACTATGGCTACACCTTC	CASSLSGGDNYGYTF
NA	NA	TRBV6-5	TRBJ2-7	TGTGCCAGCAGTTACGTCTACGGCTCTTACGAGCAGTACTTC	CASSYVYGSYEQYF
once	NA	TRBV27	TRBJ2-3	TGTGCCAGCAGTGCGGGCCCTGCCGCGCAGTATTTT	CASSAGPAAQYF
NA	TRBD2	TRBV9	TRBJ2-5	TGTGCCAGCAGCGTCGGGACTAGCGCGGGGGAGACCCAGTACTTC	CASSVGTSAGETQYF
NA	TRBD1	TRBV14	TRBJ1-2	TGTGCCAGCAGCCCACGGACAGGGGGGGACTATGGCTACACCTTC	CASSPRTGGDYGYTF
NA	NA	TRBV9	TRBJ2-3	TGTGCCAGCAGCGTAGGCCTGGGAGCAGATACGCAGTATTTT	CASSVGLGADTQYF
NA	NA	TRBV6-5	TRBJ1-3	TGTGCCAGCAGTTACTCCAGGGGAGGTGGAAACACCATATATTTT	CASSYSRGGGNTIYF
few	NA	TRBV5-6	TRBJ1-2	TGTGCCAGCAGCTTGCCATCGAACAGGTTCGACTATGGCTACACCTTC	CASSLPSNRFDYGYTF
NA	TRBD2	TRBV4-1	TRBJ2-1	TGCGCCAGCAGCCAAGATCCTAGCGGGGACAATGAGCAGTTCTTC	CASSQDPSGDNEQFF
NA	NA	TRBV7-6	TRBJ1-3	TGTGCCAGCAGCTTACTCTCTGGAAACACCATATATTTT	CASSLLSGNTIYF
few	NA	TRBV19	TRBJ1-2	TGTGCCAGTAGTATAGATAAGAACTATGGCTACACCTTC	CASSIDKNYGYTF
NA	TRBD2	TRBV9	TRBJ2-1	TGTGCCAGCAGCGCCGGGACTAGCGGGATCGAGGTTGAGCAGTTCTTC	CASSAGTSGIEVEQFF
NA	NA	TRBV4-1	TRBJ1-2	TGCGCCAGCAGCCAAGCCACGGTTGGCTACACCTTC	CASSQATVGYTF
few	NA	TRBV20-1	TRBJ1-2	TGCAGTGCTAGAGCGGGGTACGGCTACACCTTC	CSARAGYGYTF
NA	NA	TRBV15	TRBJ1-4	TGTGCCACCAGCAGGCAGAAAGTGACTAATGAAAAACTGTTTTTT	CATSRQKVTNEKLFF
NA	TRBD1	TRBV10-3	TRBJ2-7	TGTGCCATCACCCCGGGACAGGGCGGGTTCGAGCAGTACTTC	CAITPGQGGFEQYF
NA	NA	TRBV11-2	TRBJ1-3	TGTGCCAGCAGCTTAGTGCTAGGAAACACCATATATTTT	CASSLVLGNTIYF
once	NA	TRBV5-1	TRBJ1-6	TGCGCCAGCAGCCCCGGTAATAATAATTCACCCCTCCACTTT	CASSPGNNNSPLHF
NA	NA	TRBV6-5	TRBJ2-2	TGTGCCAGCAGGATCGGACCGACCGGGGAGCTGTTTTTT	CASRIGPTGELFF
NA	NA	TRBV7-9	TRBJ1-6	TGTGCCAGCAGCTTAGAGGGGCAGATCCCAGGGTCACCCCTCCACTTT	CASSLEGQIPGSPLHF
NA	TRBD2	TRBV11-2	TRBJ2-1	TGTGCCAGCAGCTTAGATGAAGCGGGGGAGCAGTTCTTC	CASSLDEAGEQFF
few	NA	TRBV7-9	TRBJ2-3	TGTGCCAGCAGCTTAGAGCTGAGCACAGATACGCAGTATTTT	CASSLELSTDTQYF
NA	NA	TRBV6-5	TRBJ1-6	TGTGCCAGCAGTTACTCGGCAGGGTTAGGAATACCCCTCCACTTT	CASSYSAGLGIPLHF
large	TRBD1	TRBV20-1	TRBJ2-6	TGCAGTGCTAGTCCTATAGACAGGGCTGGGGCCAACGTCCTGACTTTC	CSASPIDRAGANVLTF